Below are 28 T cell receptor beta chains sequenced from a single sample in a study of T cell responses to AZD1222 COVID-19 vaccine. Some clones are missing from TCRdb's copy, which holds only in-frame ones; the method was immunoSEQ multiplex PCR. Of under 200,000 clones listed, more than 70% are singletons. The specimen comprised peripheral blood, sampled on day 0 of AZD1222 vaccination. The receptors here all came from an adult in good health.

The V and J genes are TRBV7-9 and TRBJ1-2, with D uncertain. Trimming removed 5 bases from V and 4 bases from J, with 29 bases in between. Germline V gene sequence: CDR1 SEHNR, CDR2 FQNEAQ (reference sequence). The CDR3 runs 19 residues. DNA of the CDR3: TGTGCCAGCAGCATTACCTCGGGCAGCACCATAACCTCTTCCTATGGCTACACCTTC. Encoded protein: CASSITSGSTITSSYGYTF.

V gene TRBV7-2 combines with J gene TRBJ2-6; 7 bases are shared with TRBD1. The CDR3 extends over 18 amino acids. Germline V gives CDR1 SGHTA, CDR2 FQGNSA. V was clipped by 2 bases and J by 4 bases; unmatched bases: 11. The CDR3 DNA reads TGTGCCAGCAGCTTAAACAGGGGCGGGTATAGGGGGGCCAACGTCCTGACTTTC. Translated, it gives CASSLNRGGYRGANVLTF.

The gene calls are TRBV29-1 and TRBJ2-1; unclear D gene. CDR1 and CDR2 from the germline V gene are SQVTM and ANQGSEA. CDR3 size: 13 residues. V gave up 0 bases and J gave up 7 bases, with 10 bases separating them. CDR3 loop: CSVEDGRRNEQFF. The CDR3 nucleotides read TGCAGCGTTGAAGATGGCAGGCGGAATGAGCAGTTCTTC.

In DNA, the CDR3 is TGTGCCAGCAGTTCGTACATTCGGGACGGCTACTCCTACGAGCAGTACTTC. This translates into CASSSYIRDGYSYEQYF. J is TRBJ2-7 and V is TRBV6-2 or TRBV6-3, with D perhaps TRBD1 or TRBD2 (5 bases each). This CDR3 spans 17 amino acids. Germline V gene data show CDR1 as MNHEY and CDR2 as SVGEGT. V dropped 4 bases and J dropped 0 bases, with 19 bases sitting between them.

This chain joins TRBV7-6 and TRBJ2-7; D gene unclear. The CDR3 consists of 11 residues. Germline CDR1 reads SGHVS; CDR2 reads FNYEAQ. The V and J ends lost 9 bases and 1 base respectively, with 7 bases between them. CDR3 in amino acids: CASSPSYEQYF. The CDR3 DNA reads as TGTGCCAGTTCTCCATCCTACGAGCAGTACTTC.

This clone was picked up a small number of times. The gene calls are TRBV5-1 and TRBJ1-1; possible D gene TRBD1, 6 bases. The CDR3 totals 17 residues. V lost 0 bases and J lost 1, with 16 bases in between. CDR1 and CDR2 (germline): SGHRS, YFSETQ. DNA of the CDR3: TGCGCCAGCAGCTTGGCGGGACACAATAAGACGAACACTGAAGCTTTCTTT. This gives the protein CASSLAGHNKTNTEAFF.

The chain couples TRBV4-3 to TRBJ2-1, with 12 bases fitting TRBD1. The ends lost 4 bases at V and 4 bases at J; junction bases unmatched: 8. The CDR3 has 17 amino acids. CDR1 and CDR2 (germline): LGHNA, YSLEER. The CDR3 is CASSPRDRGLIYNEQFF. CDR3 sequence (DNA): TGCGCCAGCAGCCCCCGGGACAGGGGGCTTATTTACAATGAGCAGTTCTTC.

The chain joins TRBV7-9 to TRBJ1-2; the match to TRBD1 covers 10 bases. Germline CDR1 SEHNR, CDR2 FQNEAQ (reference sequence). V was pared by 6 bases and J by 8 bases, with 9 bases of the junction left unmatched. The CDR3 totals 14 residues. In DNA, the CDR3 is TGTGCCAGCAGTGCGGACAGGGGGGCTAAGGGCTACACCTTC. This codes for CASSADRGAKGYTF.

This clone was counted between two and nine times. This chain joins TRBV6-2 or TRBV6-3 and TRBJ1-3; unclear D gene. Trimming pared 6 bases from V and 0 bases from J, leaving 6 bases between. Germline V gene data show CDR1 as MNHEY and CDR2 as SVGEGT. This CDR3 comprises 13 residues. The CDR3 nucleotides are TGTGCCAGCAGCGACTTCTCTGGAAACACCATATATTTT. It specifies CASSDFSGNTIYF.

In DNA, the CDR3 is TGTGCCAGCAGCTTCCCTATAGCGGGCGGTGGGGAGACCCAGTACTTC. It specifies CASSFPIAGGGETQYF. The rearrangement uses TRBV7-9 and TRBJ2-5; 7 bases map to TRBD2. With 3 bases clipped from V and 5 bases from J, the junction kept 12 bases outside the gene matches. CDR3 size: 16 residues. Germline CDR1 reads SEHNR; CDR2 reads FQNEAQ (reference sequence).

The rearrangement uses TRBV18 and TRBJ1-3; 9 bases fit TRBD1. The junction had 4 bases not matched to a gene; V was cut back by 0 bases and J by 4 bases. CDR1 and CDR2 from the germline V gene are KGHSH and LQKENI. The CDR3 length is 16 residues. The CDR3 nucleotides are TGTGCCAGCTCACCACCGTCGACAGGGGGGGGAAACACCATATATTTT. This translates into CASSPPSTGGGNTIYF.

The chain has TRBV6-2 or TRBV6-3 and TRBJ1-6; the match to TRBD1 covers 7 bases. This CDR3 has 13 amino acids. Unmatched junction bases numbered 5, after V lost 6 bases and J lost 9 bases. Germline CDR1 reads MNHEY; CDR2 reads SVGEGT. The CDR3 region has the DNA TGTGCCAGCAGCGGGGGACAGACTTCACCCCTCCACTTT. Its translation: CASSGGQTSPLHF.

The rearrangement joins TRBV6-5 to TRBJ1-3, with D hard to call. Germline CDR1 reads MNHEY; CDR2 reads SVGAGI. Trimming took 5 bases from V and 0 from J, leaving 5 bases between them. The CDR3 contains 13 residues. CDR3 DNA: TGTGCCAGCAGTACAACCTCTGGAAACACCATATATTTT. Translated: CASSTTSGNTIYF.

This chain uses TRBV27 with TRBJ2-5; possible D gene TRBD1, 6 bases. Trimming removed 4 bases at V and 5 bases at J, with 11 bases between. Germline CDR1 and CDR2: MNHEY and SMNVEV (reference sequence). The CDR3 is made up of 13 amino acids. Written as DNA, the CDR3 is TGTGCCAGCAGTTACAGGGTACGGGAGACCCAGTACTTC. Amino acids: CASSYRVRETQYF.

CDR3 region: CATSRVRGLNQPQHF. The DNA of the CDR3 is TGTGCCACCAGCAGAGTGCGGGGACTCAATCAGCCCCAGCATTTT. The chain recombines TRBV15 with TRBJ1-5, with D maybe TRBD1 (5 bases). Germline V lookup: CDR1 LNHNV, CDR2 YYDKDF (reference sequence). This CDR3 is 15 amino acids long. V shed 1 base and J shed 3 bases, with 10 bases lying between them. Together with reference TRBV15 and TRBJ1-5, the CDR3 gives the full variable domain: DAMVIQNPRYQVTQFGKPVTLSCSQTLNHNVMYWYQQKSSQAPKLLFHYYDKDFNNEADTPDNFQSRRPNTSFCFLDIRSPGLGDTAMYLCATSRVRGLNQPQHFGDGTRLSIL.

The rearrangement joins TRBV9 to TRBJ2-3; D is perhaps TRBD2 (5 bases). Per the germline V gene, CDR1 is SGDLS and CDR2 is YYNGEE. The CDR3 runs 14 residues. Trimming left V 3 bases short and J 6 bases short, with 14 bases between. The CDR3 nucleotides are TGTGCCAGCAGCGACGACACGGGCGGGGATACGCAGTATTTT. It encodes CASSDDTGGDTQYF.

The chain carries TRBV28 and TRBJ1-4; D may be TRBD1 (5 bases). V lost 6 bases to trimming and J lost 3 bases, with 17 bases between them. The germline CDR1 and CDR2 sequences are MDHEN and SYDVKM. The CDR3 extends over 16 amino acids. DNA of the CDR3: TGTGCCAGCAGGGCCCCATCAGGGAAGGCTAATGAAAAACTGTTTTTT. Its translation is CASRAPSGKANEKLFF.

This clone is a singleton in its sample. This chain uses TRBV10-3 with TRBJ2-7; 11 positions match TRBD1. The CDR3 has 15 residues. The trim removed 4 bases at V and 6 bases at J, leaving 8 bases unmatched. Looked up from germline, CDR1 is ENHRY and CDR2 is SYGVKD. CDR3 residues: CAISVPGQGEREQYF. CDR3 DNA sequence: TGTGCCATCAGTGTGCCGGGACAGGGGGAACGCGAGCAGTACTTC.

In its sample, this clone was seen a few times. This sequence joins TRBV5-4 and TRBJ1-1; the D gene is possibly TRBD1 (5 bases). The CDR3 covers 16 residues. The germline V and J ends were trimmed by 0 bases and 5 bases, with 17 bases remaining between them. CDR1 is SGHNT and CDR2 is YYREEE in the germline V gene (reference sequence). In DNA, the CDR3 is TGTGCCAGCAGCTTGGACAGCACTGGGGCGCGGACTGAAGCTTTCTTT. It translates to CASSLDSTGARTEAFF. Looking up the rest from reference TRBV5-4 and TRBJ1-1 gives the full variable domain: ETGVTQSPTHLIKTRGQQVTLRCSSQSGHNTVSWYQQALGQGPQFIFQYYREEENGRGNFPPRFSGLQFPNYSSELNVNALELDDSALYLCASSLDSTGARTEAFFGQGTRLTVV.

This chain links TRBV28 with TRBJ2-1; TRBD2 matches at 7 bases. CDR1 and CDR2 (germline): MDHEN, SYDVKM. CDR3 size: 12 residues. V lost 6 bases and J lost 12; bases outside the gene matches: 8. The CDR3: CASRPSGTTQFF. The CDR3 region has the DNA TGTGCCAGCAGACCGAGCGGGACTACGCAGTTCTTC. Combining the CDR3 with reference TRBV28 and TRBJ2-1 gives the whole variable domain DVKVTQSSRYLVKRTGEKVFLECVQDMDHENMFWYRQDPGLGLRLIYFSYDVKMKEKGDIPEGYSVSREKKERFSLILESASTNQTSMYLCASRPSGTTQFFGPGTRLTVL.

This chain connects TRBV5-1 to TRBJ2-7, with D perhaps TRBD2 (6 bases). Trimming left V 0 bases short and J 1 base short, with 14 bases between. CDR1 is SGHRS, CDR2 YFSETQ, per germline. The length of the CDR3 is 16 residues. The CDR3 coding sequence is TGCGCCAGCAGCTTGGGGGGAGGCAGGACTTCCTACGAGCAGTACTTC. It yields the protein CASSLGGGRTSYEQYF.

This chain joins TRBV30 and TRBJ1-5; D gene unclear. V lost 3 bases and J lost 5, with 11 bases in between. This CDR3 is built from 13 residues. Germline V lookup: CDR1 GTSNPN, CDR2 SVGIG (reference sequence). CDR3 DNA sequence: TGTGCCTGGAGCCTAAGTGTGGATCAGCCCCAGCATTTT. Translation gives CAWSLSVDQPQHF.

The chain links TRBV5-6 to TRBJ2-2; D gene uncertain. In germline, CDR1 is SGHDT, CDR2 YYEEEE. Deletions cut 2 bases from V and 4 bases from J, with 3 bases between. The CDR3 runs 12 residues. The CDR3: CASSFFTGELFF. For the CDR3, the DNA is TGTGCCAGCAGCTTTTTCACCGGGGAGCTGTTTTTT.

The genes are TRBV18 and TRBJ2-1, with TRBD1 as a possible D gene (5 bases). The CDR3 runs 14 residues. Germline values: CDR1 KGHSH, CDR2 LQKENI. Trimming took off 0 bases at V and 2 bases at J, with 5 bases between the two ends. In DNA, the CDR3 is TGTGCCAGCTCACCACCGGGGCCCTACAATGAGCAGTTCTTC. This translates into CASSPPGPYNEQFF.

CDR3: CASSQDWGRDYSRYEQYF. The CDR3 DNA follows: TGTGCCAGCAGCCAAGATTGGGGGAGGGACTACAGCAGGTACGAGCAGTACTTC. J is TRBJ2-7 and V is TRBV14, with 7 bases aligning to TRBD2. V shed 0 bases and J 4 bases; nucleotides not matched to a gene: 15. The germline V gene encodes CDR1 SGHDN and CDR2 FVKESK. The CDR3 length is 18 residues. The whole variable domain, remainder taken from reference TRBV14 and TRBJ2-7, is EAGVTQFPSHSVIEKGQTVTLRCDPISGHDNLYWYRRVMGKEIKFLLHFVKESKQDESGMPNNRFLAERTGGTYSTLKVQPAELEDSGVYFCASSQDWGRDYSRYEQYFGPGTRLTVT.

The rearrangement uses TRBV3-1 (or the pseudogene TRBV3-2) and TRBJ2-2, with D possibly being TRBD1 (6 bases). V lost 1 base, J lost 6 bases, and 9 bases lay in between. From germline, CDR1 is LGHDT and CDR2 YNNKEL (reference sequence). CDR3 size: 14 residues. CDR3 protein: CASSQAWTAGELFF. The CDR3 bases are TGTGCCAGCAGCCAAGCGTGGACAGCCGGGGAGCTGTTTTTT.

The rearrangement links TRBV7-9 to TRBJ1-2, with 7 bases fitting TRBD1. CDR1 and CDR2 from the germline V gene are SEHNR and FQNEAQ (reference sequence). V was clipped by 5 bases and J by 8 bases; unmatched bases: 11. The CDR3 contains 14 residues. The DNA of the CDR3 is TGTGCCAGCAGCCTGGAAGGGGGCTTTACGGGCTACACCTTC. Its protein product is CASSLEGGFTGYTF.

Comment on this clone: A junction boundary mismatches the germline segment, possibly from a read error. This chain joins TRBV5-4 and TRBJ1-1; the match to TRBD1 covers 8 bases. This CDR3 region has 14 residues. Germline CDR1 reads SGHNT; CDR2 reads YYREEE (reference sequence). As DNA, the CDR3 is TGTGCCAGCAGCCCACGGACAGGGAACGCTGAAGCTTTCTTT. Protein sequence: CASSPRTGNAEAFF.